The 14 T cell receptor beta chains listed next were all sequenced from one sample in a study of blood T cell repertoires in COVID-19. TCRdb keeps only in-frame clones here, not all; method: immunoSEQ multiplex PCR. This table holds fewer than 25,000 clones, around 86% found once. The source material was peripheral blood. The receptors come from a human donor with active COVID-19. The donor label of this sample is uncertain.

DNA for the CDR3: TGTGCCAGCAGCCAAACCCTACTAGCGGCTACGCAGTATTTT. Amino acids: CASSQTLLAATQYF. This chain links TRBV7-3 with TRBJ2-3, with 8 positions matching TRBD2. Germline-derived CDR1 and CDR2 are SGHTA and FQGTGA. This CDR3 is built from 14 residues. J was trimmed by 8 bases and V by 5 bases; bases with no gene match: 9.

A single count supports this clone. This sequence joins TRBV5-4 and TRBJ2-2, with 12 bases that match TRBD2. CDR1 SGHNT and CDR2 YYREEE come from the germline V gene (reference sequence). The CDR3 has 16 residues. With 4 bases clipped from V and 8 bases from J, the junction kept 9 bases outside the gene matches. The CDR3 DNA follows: TGTGCCAGCAGCCAAACGACTAGCGGGAGTCTGGGGGAGCTGTTTTTT. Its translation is CASSQTTSGSLGELFF.

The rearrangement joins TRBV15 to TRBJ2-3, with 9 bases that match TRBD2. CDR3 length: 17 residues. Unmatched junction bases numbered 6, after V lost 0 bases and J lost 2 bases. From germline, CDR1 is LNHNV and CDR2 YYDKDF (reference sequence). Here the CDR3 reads CATSRDTSGRLTDTQYF. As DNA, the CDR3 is TGTGCCACCAGCAGAGATACCAGCGGGAGGCTCACAGATACGCAGTATTTT.

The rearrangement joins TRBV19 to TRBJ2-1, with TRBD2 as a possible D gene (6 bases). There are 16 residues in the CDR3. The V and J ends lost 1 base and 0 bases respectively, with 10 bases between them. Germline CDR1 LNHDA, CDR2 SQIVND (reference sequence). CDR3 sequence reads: CASSIAAGSSYNEQFF. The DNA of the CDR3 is TGTGCCAGTAGTATAGCGGCGGGGAGCTCCTACAATGAGCAGTTCTTC.

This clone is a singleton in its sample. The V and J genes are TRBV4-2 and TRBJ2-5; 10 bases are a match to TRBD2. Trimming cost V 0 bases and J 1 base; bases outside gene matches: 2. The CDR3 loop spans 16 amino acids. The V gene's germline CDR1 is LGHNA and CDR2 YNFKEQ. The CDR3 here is CASSQDRTSGQETQYF. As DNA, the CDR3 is TGTGCCAGCAGCCAAGATCGGACTAGCGGCCAAGAGACCCAGTACTTC.

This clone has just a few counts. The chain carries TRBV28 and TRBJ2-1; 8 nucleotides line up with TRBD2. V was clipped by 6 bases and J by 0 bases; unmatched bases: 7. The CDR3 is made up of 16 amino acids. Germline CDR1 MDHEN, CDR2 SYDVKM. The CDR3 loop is CASSSGRRGSYNEQFF. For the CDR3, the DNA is TGTGCCAGCAGCAGCGGGAGAAGGGGCTCCTACAATGAGCAGTTCTTC.

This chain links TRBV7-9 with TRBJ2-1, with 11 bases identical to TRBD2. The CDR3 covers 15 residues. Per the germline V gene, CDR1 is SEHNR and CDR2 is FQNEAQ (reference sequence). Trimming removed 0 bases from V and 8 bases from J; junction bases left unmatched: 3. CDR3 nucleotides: TGTGCCAGCAGCTTAGCGGTTAGCGGGGGGGATGAGCAGTTCTTC. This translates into CASSLAVSGGDEQFF.

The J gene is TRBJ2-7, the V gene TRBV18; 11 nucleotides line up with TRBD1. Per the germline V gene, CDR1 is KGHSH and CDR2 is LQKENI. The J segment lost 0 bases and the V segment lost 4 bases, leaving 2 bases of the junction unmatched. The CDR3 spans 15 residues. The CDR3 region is CASSRDRGSSYEQYF. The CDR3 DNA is TGTGCCAGCTCACGGGACAGGGGGAGCTCCTACGAGCAGTACTTC.

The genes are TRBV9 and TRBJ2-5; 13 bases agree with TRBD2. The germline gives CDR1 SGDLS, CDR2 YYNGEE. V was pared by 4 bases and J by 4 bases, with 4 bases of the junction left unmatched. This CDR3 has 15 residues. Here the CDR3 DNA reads TGTGCCAGCAGCAAAACTAGCGGGGGGGCAGAGACCCAGTACTTC. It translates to CASSKTSGGAETQYF.

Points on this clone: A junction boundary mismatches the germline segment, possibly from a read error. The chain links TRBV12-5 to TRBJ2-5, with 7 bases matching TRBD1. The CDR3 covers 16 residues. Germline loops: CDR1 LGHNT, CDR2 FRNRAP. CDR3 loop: CASGLVPGTAQGTQYF. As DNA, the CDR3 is TGTGCTAGTGGTTTGGTCCCCGGGACAGCTCAAGGGACCCAGTACTTC.

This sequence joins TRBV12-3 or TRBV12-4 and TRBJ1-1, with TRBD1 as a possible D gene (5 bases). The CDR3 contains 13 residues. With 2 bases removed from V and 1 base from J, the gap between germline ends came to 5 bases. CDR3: CASSLQGNTEAFF. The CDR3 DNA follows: TGTGCCAGCAGTTTACAGGGGAACACTGAAGCTTTCTTT.

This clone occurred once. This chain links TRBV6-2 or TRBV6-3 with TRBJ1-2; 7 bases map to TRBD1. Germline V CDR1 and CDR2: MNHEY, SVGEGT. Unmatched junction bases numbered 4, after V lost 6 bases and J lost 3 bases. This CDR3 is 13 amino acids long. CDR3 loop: CASSFDRDYGYTF. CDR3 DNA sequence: TGTGCCAGCAGCTTCGACAGGGACTATGGCTACACCTTC.

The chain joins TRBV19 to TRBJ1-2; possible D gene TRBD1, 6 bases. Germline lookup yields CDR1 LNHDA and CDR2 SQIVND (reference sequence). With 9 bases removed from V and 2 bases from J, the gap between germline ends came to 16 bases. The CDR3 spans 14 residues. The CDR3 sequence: CASAGPGENYGYTF. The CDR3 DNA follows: TGTGCCAGCGCCGGACCAGGGGAAAACTATGGCTACACCTTC.

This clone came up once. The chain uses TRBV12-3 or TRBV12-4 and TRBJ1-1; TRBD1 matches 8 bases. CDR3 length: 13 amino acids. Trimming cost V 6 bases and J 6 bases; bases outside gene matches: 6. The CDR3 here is CASRNRGMSEAFF. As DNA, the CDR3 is TGTGCCAGCAGGAACAGGGGGATGTCTGAAGCTTTCTTT.